These 9 T cell receptor beta chains were all obtained from the same sample, sequenced in a study of CD8+ T cells in alopecia areata. Following RNA extraction, reverse transcription yielded cDNA that acted as the sequencing template. TCRdb's table, derived via immunoSEQ multiplex PCR, lists solely in-frame clones and lacks some. The sample records hundreds of thousands of clones, around 67% being singletons. Here the sequenced sample was CD4+ T cells sorted from blood, taken at week 0. All receptors come from a human donor with alopecia areata.

V usage is TRBV19 and J usage is TRBJ2-7, with TRBD1 identical over 10 bases. Germline V CDR1 and CDR2: LNHDA, SQIVND (reference sequence). J lost 2 bases, V lost 4 bases, and 2 bases had no gene match. The CDR3 spans 14 residues. CDR3 protein: CASSTGTGAYEQYF. The CDR3 DNA reads TGTGCCAGTAGTACCGGGACAGGGGCCTACGAGCAGTACTTC.

A single count supports this clone. The gene calls are TRBV18 and TRBJ1-2, with TRBD1 matching 8 bases. The CDR3 is made up of 14 amino acids. Trimming at V came to 6 bases and at J to 8 bases, leaving 11 bases not matched to a gene. Germline V gene data show CDR1 as KGHSH and CDR2 as LQKENI. Here the CDR3 DNA reads TGTGCCAGCTCGCGGGACAGGCTGCCCGGCGGCTACACCTTC. Residues: CASSRDRLPGGYTF.

This clone was observed a few times. The chain combines TRBV29-1 with TRBJ1-1; D uncertain. The V gene lost 5 bases and the J gene lost 1 base, with 11 bases spanning the gap. Germline CDR1 is SQVTM and CDR2 is ANQGSEA. The CDR3 sequence is 13 residues long. Here the CDR3 DNA reads TGCAGCGTTCAGTCACAGCCGAACACTGAAGCTTTCTTT. It is translated as CSVQSQPNTEAFF.

The chain combines TRBV4-3 with TRBJ2-1; TRBD2 is a possible D gene (5 bases). The germline gives CDR1 LGHNA, CDR2 YSLEER. The CDR3 spans 16 residues. Trimming took 0 bases from V and 8 from J, leaving 17 bases between them. The CDR3 here is CASSQDFRGKVYEQFF. The CDR3 nucleotides read TGCGCCAGCAGCCAAGATTTCCGGGGTAAGGTCTATGAGCAGTTCTTC.

This clone was detected a few times. The chain has TRBV5-4 and TRBJ2-5; D may be TRBD1 (6 bases). With 3 bases removed from V and 4 bases from J, the gap between germline ends came to 10 bases. The CDR3 consists of 13 residues. Germline V lookup: CDR1 SGHNT, CDR2 YYREEE (reference sequence). As DNA, the CDR3 is TGTGCCAGCAGCTCTCAACAGGGAGAGACCCAGTACTTC. The encoded protein is CASSSQQGETQYF.

This chain joins TRBV28 and TRBJ1-5; 10 bases fit TRBD1. The germline gives CDR1 MDHEN, CDR2 SYDVKM. This CDR3 contains 16 residues. The V gene end was trimmed by 8 bases and the J gene end by 2 bases; junction bases not matched to a gene: 9. The CDR3 region is CASLRQGALRNQPQHF. The CDR3 coding sequence is TGTGCCAGCCTCAGACAGGGGGCTCTTCGCAATCAGCCCCAGCATTTT.

The gene calls are TRBV7-2 and TRBJ1-5, with TRBD1 matching over 9 bases. The germline CDR1 and CDR2 sequences are SGHTA and FQGNSA. After removal of 5 bases from V and 2 bases from J, the junction contained 4 bases not matched to a gene. The CDR3 is 15 residues long. Here the CDR3 reads CASSPWTGGNQPQHF. The CDR3 DNA reads as TGTGCCAGCAGCCCTTGGACAGGGGGCAATCAGCCCCAGCATTTT.

This chain uses TRBV29-1 with TRBJ2-1; no firm D call. With 2 bases removed from V and 3 bases from J, the gap between germline ends came to 5 bases. Germline CDR1 SQVTM, CDR2 ANQGSEA. The CDR3 is 12 residues long. The CDR3 loop reads CSVEPYYNEQFF. The CDR3 DNA is TGCAGCGTTGAACCCTACTACAATGAGCAGTTCTTC.

This chain's CDR3 is CASSVGRGGSTDTQYF. In nucleotides, the CDR3 is TGTGCCAGCAGCGTAGGCCGGGGGGGTAGCACAGATACGCAGTATTTT. The rearrangement joins TRBV9 to TRBJ2-3, with TRBD2 identical over 8 bases. Germline-derived CDR1 and CDR2 are SGDLS and YYNGEE. V shed 0 bases and J 0 bases; nucleotides not matched to a gene: 3. The CDR3 loop spans 16 amino acids.